This TCR beta chain was recorded in a study of T cell responses to AZD1222 COVID-19 vaccine. The study, taken as a whole, reports: Only after the peak T cell response were repertoires sampled.

TCRdb's table, derived via immunoSEQ multiplex PCR, lists solely in-frame clones and lacks some. The table lists 150,000 to 200,000 clones, around 88% of them singletons. The CDR3 sequence is 16 residues long. Losses at the gene ends were 4 bases for V and 2 bases for J; bases not matched to a gene: 7. CDR1 MNHEY and CDR2 SVGEGT come from the germline V gene. About this clone itself: The antigen is not known.

This chain connects TRBV6-2 or TRBV6-3 to TRBJ2-1; the match to TRBD1 covers 8 bases. This specimen consisted of peripheral blood, obtained on day 0 of AZD1222 vaccination. The TCR comes from an adult in good health. CDR3 DNA sequence: TGTGCCAGCAGTTCGGTCCGGACAGGGACCTACAATGAGCAGTTCTTC. Its translation is CASSSVRTGTYNEQFF.